This TCR beta chain came from a study of T cells in Graves' hyperthyroidism and ophthalmopathy. Looking at the study overall: Peripheral blood samples were taken at initial diagnosis, prior to any treatment.

Using RNA transcripts as the source, TCR beta CDR3 regions were amplified. The TCR CDR3 first-round RT-PCR relied on the HTBI primer set. TCRdb independently ran MiXCR on the multiplex PCR reads; one entry per CDR3 protein. The table includes about 59,000 distinct CDR3 sequences, around 53% detected once. Patients were excluded because of uncontrolled infection, other autoimmune disease, pregnancy or lactation. Sequencing was done on a sample of blood. This sequence was found in a woman aged 55-75 years with Graves' ophthalmopathy.

The CDR3 protein is CASSRTVWGDTQYF. The CDR3 DNA reads TGTGCCAGCAGTAGGACAGTGTGGGGAGATACGCAGTATTTT. The genes are TRBV12-3 or TRBV12-4 and TRBJ2-3, with D perhaps matching TRBD1 (6 bases). V lost 5 bases and J lost 5, with 14 bases in between. There are 14 residues in the CDR3.